Listed below are T cell receptor beta chains from one sample, sequenced in a study of blood T cell repertoires in COVID-19. Measured with immunoSEQ multiplex PCR; TCRdb has only the in-frame clones, and not every one. The sample includes some 170,000 clones, approximately 85% of them seen just once. The sequenced sample consisted of peripheral blood. The receptors were gathered from a man between 60 and 70 years old with active or convalescent COVID-19. CDR3s include the opening cysteine and the closing phenylalanine or tryptophan. Fields, in order: clone size, J gene, D gene, V gene, CDR3 DNA, CDR3 protein. The D gene is left open where the match is weak. A row's size may be missing; if present it is once, few, many or a size class.

.,TRBJ2-7,TRBD2,TRBV11-2,TGTGCCAGCAGCGCCCCGGGACTAGCTAGCTACGAGCAGTACTTC,CASSAPGLASYEQYF
.,TRBJ1-1,TRBD1,TRBV5-4,TGTGCCAGCAGCCTTCAAGGGGGCGATGAAGCTTTCTTT,CASSLQGGDEAFF
.,TRBJ2-3,.,TRBV5-1,TGCGCCAGCAGCCTCGGTAACACAGATACGCAGTATTTT,CASSLGNTDTQYF
.,TRBJ1-3,TRBD1,TRBV29-1,TGCAGCGCGAAACAGGGGGCCTCTGGAAACACCATATATTTT,CSAKQGASGNTIYF
.,TRBJ2-1,.,TRBV5-1,TGCGCCAGCAGCTTAACAGGGTACAATGAGCAGTTCTTC,CASSLTGYNEQFF
.,TRBJ2-7,.,TRBV7-2,TGTGCCAGCAGCTTAGTAGGGGCCCTGAGCTACGAGCAGTACTTC,CASSLVGALSYEQYF
once,TRBJ2-5,.,TRBV28,TGTGCCAGCAGTTTAGTCGGGAGTGGAGAAGAGACCCAGTACTTC,CASSLVGSGEETQYF
.,TRBJ2-3,.,TRBV2,TGTGCCAGCAGCCTTATCCTAGCATTGGCGAATACGCAGTATTTT,CASSLILALANTQYF
.,TRBJ2-3,TRBD1,TRBV6-4,TGTGCCAGCAGTCCTGGGACAGGAGACACAGATACGCAGTATTTT,CASSPGTGDTDTQYF
once,TRBJ2-5,TRBD2,TRBV20-1,TGCAGTGCTAGTATGGTAGCGGGAGTTACCCAGTACTTC,CSASMVAGVTQYF
.,TRBJ1-3,.,TRBV19,TGTGCCAGTAGTCCTTCAGACCCCCGGGTCTCTGGAAACACCATATATTTT,CASSPSDPRVSGNTIYF
.,TRBJ1-5,TRBD1,TRBV18,TGTGCCAGCTCCCCCTCGACAGGGGGCAGCAATCAGCCCCAGCATTTT,CASSPSTGGSNQPQHF
.,TRBJ2-5,TRBD1,TRBV10-2,TGCGCCAGCAGTGAGCCAGGACAGGGAAAGGAGACCCAGTACTTC,CASSEPGQGKETQYF
.,TRBJ2-2,TRBD1,TRBV5-6,TGTGCCAGCAGCTTTCAAGGGACAGGGCTTACCGGGGAGCTGTTTTTT,CASSFQGTGLTGELFF
.,TRBJ1-2,TRBD1,TRBV27,TGTGCCAGCACCAGGACAGGGGGCTACTATGGCTACACCTTC,CASTRTGGYYGYTF
.,TRBJ2-2,TRBD2,TRBV4-2,TGTGCCAGCAGCCAAGAAGCTAGCGGCTCACTAAACACCGGGGAGCTGTTTTTT,CASSQEASGSLNTGELFF